The present T cell receptor beta chain was sequenced within a study of T cells in Graves' hyperthyroidism and ophthalmopathy. Study as a whole: The initial diagnosis was the point when peripheral blood was collected, ahead of any treatment. General study findings and limits: Blood shared most expanded thyroid clonotypes above 0.001.

This clonotype appeared many times. Its matching antigen is unknown. Each patient was aged 18 to 65 and had newly diagnosed hyperthyroidism of under 2 months' duration. Using RNA transcripts as the source, TCR beta CDR3 regions were amplified. With the HTBI primer set, the TCR CDR3 went through a first round of RT-PCR. A single record per CDR3 protein comes from TCRdb applying MiXCR to the multiplex PCR reads. The top ten hold about 10% of the sample, which has roughly 380,000 distinct CDR3 sequences, 11% to 15% seen once. Germline V CDR1 and CDR2: SGDLS, YYNGEE. The CDR3 runs 15 residues. The V end lost 4 bases, the J end lost 6 bases, and 18 bases lay between the germline ends.

The clonotype comes from a woman aged 55-75 years with Graves' hyperthyroidism. The chain is built from TRBV9 and TRBJ2-3; TRBD1 or TRBD2 may be the D gene (5 bases each). The specimen was blood. The DNA of the CDR3 is TGTGCCAGCAGCTACCGGTGGCAGGGACGTGATACGCAGTATTTT. It is translated as CASSYRWQGRDTQYF.